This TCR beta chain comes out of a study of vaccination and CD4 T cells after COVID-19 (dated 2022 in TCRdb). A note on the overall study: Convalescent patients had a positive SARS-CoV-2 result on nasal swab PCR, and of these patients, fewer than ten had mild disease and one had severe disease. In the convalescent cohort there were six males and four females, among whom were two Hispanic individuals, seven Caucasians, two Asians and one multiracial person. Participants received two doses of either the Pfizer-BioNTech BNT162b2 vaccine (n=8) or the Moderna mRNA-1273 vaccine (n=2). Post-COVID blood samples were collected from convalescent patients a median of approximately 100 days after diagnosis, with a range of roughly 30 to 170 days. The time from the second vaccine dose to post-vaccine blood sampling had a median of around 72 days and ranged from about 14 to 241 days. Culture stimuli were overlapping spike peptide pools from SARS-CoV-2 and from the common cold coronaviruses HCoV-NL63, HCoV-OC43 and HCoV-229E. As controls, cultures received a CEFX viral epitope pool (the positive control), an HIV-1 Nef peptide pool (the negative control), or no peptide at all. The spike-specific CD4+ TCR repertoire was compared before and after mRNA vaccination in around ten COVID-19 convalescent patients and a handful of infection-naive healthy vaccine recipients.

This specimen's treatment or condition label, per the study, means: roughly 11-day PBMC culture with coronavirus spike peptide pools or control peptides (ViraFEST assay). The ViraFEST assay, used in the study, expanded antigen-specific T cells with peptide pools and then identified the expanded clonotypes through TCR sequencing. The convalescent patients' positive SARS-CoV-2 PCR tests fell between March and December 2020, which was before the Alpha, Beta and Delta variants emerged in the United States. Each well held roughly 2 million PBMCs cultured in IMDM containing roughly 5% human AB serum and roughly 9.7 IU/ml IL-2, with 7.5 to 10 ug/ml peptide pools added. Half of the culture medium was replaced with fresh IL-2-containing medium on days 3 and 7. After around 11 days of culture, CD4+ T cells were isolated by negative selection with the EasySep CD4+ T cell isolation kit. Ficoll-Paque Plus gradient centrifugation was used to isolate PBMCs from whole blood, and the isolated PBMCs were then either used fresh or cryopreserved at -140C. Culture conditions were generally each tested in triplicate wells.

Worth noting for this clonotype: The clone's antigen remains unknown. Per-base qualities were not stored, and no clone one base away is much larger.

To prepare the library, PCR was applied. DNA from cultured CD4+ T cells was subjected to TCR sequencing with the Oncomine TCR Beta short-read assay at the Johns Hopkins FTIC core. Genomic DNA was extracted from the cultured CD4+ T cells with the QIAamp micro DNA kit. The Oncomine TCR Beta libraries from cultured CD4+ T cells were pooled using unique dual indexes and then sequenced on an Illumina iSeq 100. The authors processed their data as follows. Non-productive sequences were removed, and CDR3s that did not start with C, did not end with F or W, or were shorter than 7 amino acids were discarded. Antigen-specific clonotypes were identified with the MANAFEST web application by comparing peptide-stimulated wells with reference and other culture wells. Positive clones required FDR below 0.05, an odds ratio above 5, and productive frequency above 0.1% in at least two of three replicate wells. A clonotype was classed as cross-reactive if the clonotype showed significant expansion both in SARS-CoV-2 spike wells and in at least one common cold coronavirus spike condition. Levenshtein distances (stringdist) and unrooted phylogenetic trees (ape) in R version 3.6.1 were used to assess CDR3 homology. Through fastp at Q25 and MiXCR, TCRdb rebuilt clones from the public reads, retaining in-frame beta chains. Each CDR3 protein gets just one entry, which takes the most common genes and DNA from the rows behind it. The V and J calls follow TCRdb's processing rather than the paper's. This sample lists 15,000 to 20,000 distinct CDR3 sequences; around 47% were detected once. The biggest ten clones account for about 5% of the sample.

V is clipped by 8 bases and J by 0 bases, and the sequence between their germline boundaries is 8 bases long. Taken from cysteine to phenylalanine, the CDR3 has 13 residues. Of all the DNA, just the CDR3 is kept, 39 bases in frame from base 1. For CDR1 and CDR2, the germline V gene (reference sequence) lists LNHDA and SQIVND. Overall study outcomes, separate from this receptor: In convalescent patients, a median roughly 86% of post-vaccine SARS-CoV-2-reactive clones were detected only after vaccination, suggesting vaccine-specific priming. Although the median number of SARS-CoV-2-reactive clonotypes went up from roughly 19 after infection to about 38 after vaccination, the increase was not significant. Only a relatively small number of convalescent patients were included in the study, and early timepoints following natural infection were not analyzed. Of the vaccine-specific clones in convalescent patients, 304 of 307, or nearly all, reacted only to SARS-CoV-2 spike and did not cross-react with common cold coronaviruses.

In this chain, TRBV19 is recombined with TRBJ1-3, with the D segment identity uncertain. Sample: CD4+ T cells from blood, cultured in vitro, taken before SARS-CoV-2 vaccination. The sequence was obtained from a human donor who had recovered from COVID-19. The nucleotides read TGTGCCAGTCGACTGACCTCTGGAAACACCATATATTTT. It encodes CASRLTSGNTIYF. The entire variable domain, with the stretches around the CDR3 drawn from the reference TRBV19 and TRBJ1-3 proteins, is DGGITQSPKYLFRKEGQNVTLSCEQNLNHDAMYWYRQDPGQGLRLIYYSQIVNDFQKGDIAEGYSVSREKKESFPLTVTSAQKNPTAFYLCASRLTSGNTIYFGEGSWLTVV.